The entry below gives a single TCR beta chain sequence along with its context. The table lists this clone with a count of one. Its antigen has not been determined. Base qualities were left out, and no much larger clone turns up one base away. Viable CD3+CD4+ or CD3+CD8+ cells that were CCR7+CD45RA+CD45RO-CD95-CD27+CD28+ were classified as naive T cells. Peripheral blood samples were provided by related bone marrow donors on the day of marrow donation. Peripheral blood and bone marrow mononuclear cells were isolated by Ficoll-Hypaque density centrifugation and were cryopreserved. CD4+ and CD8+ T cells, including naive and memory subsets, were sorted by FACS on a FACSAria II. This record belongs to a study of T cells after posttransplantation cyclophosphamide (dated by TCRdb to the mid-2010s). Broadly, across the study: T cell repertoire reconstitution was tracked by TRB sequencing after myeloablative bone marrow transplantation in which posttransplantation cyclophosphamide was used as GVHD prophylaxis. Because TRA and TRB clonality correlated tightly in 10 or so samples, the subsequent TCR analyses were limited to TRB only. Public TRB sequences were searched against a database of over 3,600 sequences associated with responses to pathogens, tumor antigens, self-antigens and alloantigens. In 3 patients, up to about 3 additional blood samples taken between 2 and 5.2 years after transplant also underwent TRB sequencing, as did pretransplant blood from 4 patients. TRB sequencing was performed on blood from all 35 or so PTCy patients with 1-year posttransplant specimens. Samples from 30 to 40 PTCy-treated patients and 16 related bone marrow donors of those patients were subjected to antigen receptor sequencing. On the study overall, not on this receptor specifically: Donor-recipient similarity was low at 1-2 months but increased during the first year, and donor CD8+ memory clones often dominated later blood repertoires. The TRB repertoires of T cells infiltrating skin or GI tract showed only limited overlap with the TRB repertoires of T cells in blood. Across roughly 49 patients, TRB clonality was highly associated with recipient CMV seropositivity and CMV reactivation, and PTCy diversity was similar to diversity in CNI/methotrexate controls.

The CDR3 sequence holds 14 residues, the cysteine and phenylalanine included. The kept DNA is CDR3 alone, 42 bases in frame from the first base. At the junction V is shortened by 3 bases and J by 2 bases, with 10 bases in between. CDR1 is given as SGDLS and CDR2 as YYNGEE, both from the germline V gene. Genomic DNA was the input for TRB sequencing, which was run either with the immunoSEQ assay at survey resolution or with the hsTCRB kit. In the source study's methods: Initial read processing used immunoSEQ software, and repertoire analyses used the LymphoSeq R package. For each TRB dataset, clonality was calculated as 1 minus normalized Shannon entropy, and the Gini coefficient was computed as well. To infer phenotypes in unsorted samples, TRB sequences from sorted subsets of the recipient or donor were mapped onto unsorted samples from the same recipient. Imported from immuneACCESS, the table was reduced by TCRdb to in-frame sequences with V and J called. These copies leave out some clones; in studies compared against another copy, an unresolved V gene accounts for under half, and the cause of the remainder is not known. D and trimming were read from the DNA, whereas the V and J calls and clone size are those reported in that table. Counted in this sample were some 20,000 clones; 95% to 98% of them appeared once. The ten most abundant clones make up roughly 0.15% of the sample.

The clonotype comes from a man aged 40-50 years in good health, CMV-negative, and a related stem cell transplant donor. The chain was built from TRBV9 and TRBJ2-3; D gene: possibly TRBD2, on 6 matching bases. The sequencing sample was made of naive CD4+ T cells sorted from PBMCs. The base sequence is TGTGCCAGCAGCGAGGGACTGTTCACAGATACGCAGTATTTT. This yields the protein CASSEGLFTDTQYF.